This passage covers 8 T cell receptor beta chains from one sample sequenced in a study of tumor-infiltrating lymphocytes in primary liver carcinoma. Total RNA amounting to 450 to 500 ng was the source from which TCR beta cDNA was made with a constant-region primer. Slightly modified ARM-PCR with three nested multiplex PCR rounds yielded TCR beta libraries. Researchers ran the first two PCR rounds for roughly 11 cycles each with TRBV1-TRBV30 forward primers and a C-beta reverse primer. MiXCR, run by TCRdb on the multiplex PCR reads, gives a single entry per CDR3 protein. The sample consists of roughly 80,000 distinct CDR3 sequences, 70% to 75% of them appearing once. Total RNA and DNA came together from about 21-30 mg of bulk tissue without cell sorting. The specimen sequenced was liver tumor tissue from sampling region 4. Subset described: tumor region T4, right-lateral pole. These receptors were taken from an older woman with primary liver carcinoma and hepatitis B virus infection.

This clonotype appeared many times. This chain uses TRBV6-5 with TRBJ2-3; TRBD2 matches 10 bases. The CDR3 has 15 amino acids. V was clipped by 10 bases and J by 0 bases; unmatched bases: 7. CDR1 is MNHEY and CDR2 is SVGAGI in the germline V gene. The CDR3 reads CATSSGSVSTDTQYF. The CDR3 nucleotides read TGTGCCACATCTAGCGGGAGTGTTAGCACAGATACGCAGTATTTT.

In the case of this clonotype: The junction differs from germline at one of its ends, possibly a read error. The genes are TRBV28 and TRBJ2-3; TRBD2 agrees at 10 bases. The CDR3 runs 15 residues. Germline CDR1 MDHEN, CDR2 SYDVKM. This CDR3 is CASIPAGGITDTQFF. As DNA, the CDR3 is TGTGCCAGCATCCCAGCGGGAGGGATCACAGATACGCAGTTTTTT. Using reference TRBV28 and TRBJ2-3 for the parts outside the CDR3, the full variable domain is DVKVTQSSRYLVKRTGEKVFLECVQDMDHENMFWYRQDPGLGLRLIYFSYDVKMKEKGDIPEGYSVSREKKERFSLILESASTNQTSMYLCASIPAGGITDTQFFGPGTRLTVL.

This clonotype was counted a few times. The chain couples TRBV28 to TRBJ2-6, with D hard to call. The germline gives CDR1 MDHEN, CDR2 SYDVKM. V lost 7 bases and J lost 1, with 5 bases in between. This CDR3 contains 13 residues. CDR3 loop: CASILSGANVLTF. The CDR3 DNA reads as TGTGCCAGCATCCTGTCTGGGGCCAACGTCCTGACTTTC. Combining the CDR3 with reference TRBV28 and TRBJ2-6 gives the whole variable domain DVKVTQSSRYLVKRTGEKVFLECVQDMDHENMFWYRQDPGLGLRLIYFSYDVKMKEKGDIPEGYSVSREKKERFSLILESASTNQTSMYLCASILSGANVLTFGAGSRLTVL.

In the case of this clonotype: One end of the junction is discordant with germline, which a read error may explain. V is TRBV5-5 and J is TRBJ2-5; weak D call: TRBD2 (5 bases). This CDR3 is 15 amino acids long. CDR1 SGHKS and CDR2 YYEKEE come from the germline V gene (reference sequence). The CDR3, as DNA: TGTGCTAGCAGCATTGGACTCATGAACCAAGAGACCCGGTACTTC. Protein sequence: CASSIGLMNQETRYF.

This clonotype was observed once. At one of its ends the junction is not consistent with the germline gene, which may arise from a read error. The gene calls are TRBV11-1 and TRBJ2-7, with D maybe TRBD2 (6 bases). This CDR3 has 15 amino acids. In germline, CDR1 is SGHAT, CDR2 FQDESV (reference sequence). This chain's CDR3 is CVSNPRTAGLREQYF. In DNA, the CDR3 is TGTGTCAGCAACCCTCGCACAGCAGGACTACGCGAGCAGTACTTC.

CDR3 sequence (DNA): TGCAGCGTTTGTAGGGGGACTACTATCTACAATGAGCAGTTCTTC. It translates to CSVCRGTTIYNEQFF. The rearrangement links TRBV29-1 to TRBJ2-1, with a tentative D call TRBD2 (7 bases). CDR1 SQVTM and CDR2 ANQGSEA come from the germline V gene. The CDR3 has 15 amino acids. V lost 5 bases to trimming and J lost 3 bases, with 17 bases between them.

This clonotype is a singleton in its sample. One end of the junction does not line up with germline, which may come from a read error. This rearrangement joins TRBV2 to TRBJ1-1; D not resolved. The CDR3 spans 14 residues. The germline CDR1 and CDR2 sequences are SNHLY and FYNNEI. The CDR3 spells CASSEAPKSTVAFF. The DNA of the CDR3 is TGTGCCAGCAGTGAAGCCCCCAAGAGCACTGTAGCTTTCTTT.

As to this clonotype: It may be a read error: a sequence one base away is much more abundant. V and J are TRBV12-3 or TRBV12-4 and TRBJ2-3; 8 bases are a match to TRBD2. The ends lost 6 bases at V and 4 bases at J; junction bases unmatched: 27. This CDR3 has 21 residues. The chain's CDR3 is CASRPHTGLAGWPFNSDTQYF. CDR3 coding DNA: TGTGCCAGCAGGCCTCACACAGGTTTAGCGGGATGGCCCTTTAATTCAGATACGCAGTATTTT.